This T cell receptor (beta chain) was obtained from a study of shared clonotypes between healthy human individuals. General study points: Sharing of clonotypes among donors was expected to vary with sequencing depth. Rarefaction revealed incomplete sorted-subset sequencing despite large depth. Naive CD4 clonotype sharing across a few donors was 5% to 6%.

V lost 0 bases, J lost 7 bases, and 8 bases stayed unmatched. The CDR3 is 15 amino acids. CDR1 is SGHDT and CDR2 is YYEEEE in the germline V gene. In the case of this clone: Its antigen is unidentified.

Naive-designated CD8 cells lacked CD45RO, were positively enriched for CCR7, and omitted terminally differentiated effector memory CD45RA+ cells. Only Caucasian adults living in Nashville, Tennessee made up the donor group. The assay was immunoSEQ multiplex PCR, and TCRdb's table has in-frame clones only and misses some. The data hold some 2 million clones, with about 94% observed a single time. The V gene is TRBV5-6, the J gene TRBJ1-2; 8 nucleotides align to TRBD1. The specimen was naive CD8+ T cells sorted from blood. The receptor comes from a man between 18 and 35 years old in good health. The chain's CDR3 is CASSLDQGAKRGYTF. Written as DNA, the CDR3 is TGTGCCAGCAGCTTGGATCAGGGGGCTAAGCGTGGCTACACCTTC.